This passage covers 9 T cell receptor beta chains from one sample sequenced in a study of blood T cell repertoires in COVID-19. The protocol was immunoSEQ multiplex PCR, while the TCRdb copy is restricted to in-frame clones and leaves out a portion. The repertoire has roughly 250,000 clones, 84% of them found once; the top ten carry about 9.1%. The specimen sequenced was peripheral blood. These receptors all stem from a human donor in a cohort sampled during active COVID-19.

V gene TRBV6-5 combines with J gene TRBJ1-5; possibly TRBD1 for D (5 bases). This CDR3 is 15 amino acids long. V was shortened by 0 bases and J by 6 bases, with 12 bases between the two germline ends. Germline V gives CDR1 MNHEY, CDR2 SVGAGI. The CDR3 DNA reads TGTGCCAGCAGTTACTCCGGCGGGGCTCGTCAGCCCCAGCATTTT. Protein: CASSYSGGARQPQHF.

CDR3 amino acids: CASRDRGLRSKNIQYF. CDR3 DNA: TGTGCCAGCAGGGACAGGGGGCTTAGGTCCAAAAACATTCAGTACTTC. The chain joins TRBV21-1 to TRBJ2-4; TRBD1 is taken as the D call from the table, unchecked against the DNA. TRBV21-1 is a known pseudogene. This CDR3 is built from 16 residues.

V gene TRBV6-6 combines with J gene TRBJ2-5; 8 bases match TRBD1. There are 14 residues in the CDR3. With 2 bases clipped from V and 4 bases from J, the junction kept 3 bases outside the gene matches. Looked up from germline, CDR1 is MNHNY and CDR2 is SVGAGI (reference sequence). In DNA form, the CDR3 reads TGTGCCAGCAGTTACCCAGGGGGCTTAGAGACCCAGTACTTC. Translating it yields CASSYPGGLETQYF.

Points on this clone: A much bigger clone sits one base away, suggesting this may be a read error. The rearrangement joins TRBV7-2 to TRBJ2-3; 8 bases match TRBD2. In germline, CDR1 is SGHTA, CDR2 FQGNSA. The CDR3 spans 15 residues. V lost 3 bases and J lost 1; bases outside the gene matches: 3. The CDR3 bases are TGTGCCAGCAGCTTGTCTAGCGGGCGCACAGATACGCAGTATTTT. Residues: CASSLSSGRTDTQYF. Based on the CDR3 plus reference TRBV7-2 and TRBJ2-3, the full variable domain is GAGVSQSPSNKVTEKGKDVELRCDPISGHTALYWYRQSLGQGLEFLIYFQGNSAPDKSGLPSDRFSAERTGGSVSTLTIQRTQQEDSAVYLCASSLSSGRTDTQYFGPGTRLTVL.

This clone showed up just a few times. V and J are TRBV7-2 and TRBJ2-2, with 9 bases fitting TRBD1. The CDR3 covers 16 residues. The ends lost 2 bases at V and 7 bases at J; junction bases unmatched: 8. Germline V lookup: CDR1 SGHTA, CDR2 FQGNSA. In DNA, the CDR3 is TGTGCCAGCAGCTTAATCGGGACAGGGCAGGGCGGGGAGCTGTTTTTT. Amino acids: CASSLIGTGQGGELFF.

This clone was observed a few times. CDR3 loop: CASSWTGGGTEAFF. DNA for the CDR3: TGTGCCAGCAGCTGGACAGGGGGCGGCACTGAAGCTTTCTTT. V is TRBV7-6 and J is TRBJ1-1; 11 nucleotides agree with TRBD1. CDR1 is SGHVS and CDR2 is FNYEAQ in the germline V gene. The junction had 2 bases not matched to a gene; V was cut back by 4 bases and J by 4 bases. This CDR3 has 14 residues.

This chain uses TRBV11-2 with TRBJ2-5; tentatively, D is TRBD2 (6 bases). The length of the CDR3 is 15 residues. Germline assignment: CDR1 SGHAT and CDR2 FQNNGV. V dropped 5 bases and J dropped 2 bases, with 15 bases sitting between them. DNA of the CDR3: TGTGCCAGCAGCCTGACCGGGAGACTTCAAGAGACCCAGTACTTC. Residues: CASSLTGRLQETQYF.

This clone was recorded only once. The chain joins TRBV6-2 or TRBV6-3 to TRBJ2-1; 9 bases line up with TRBD2. CDR1 MNHEY and CDR2 SVGEGT come from the germline V gene. This CDR3 spans 14 amino acids. With 5 bases clipped from V and 10 bases from J, the junction kept 9 bases outside the gene matches. The CDR3: CASSRSAGGLEQFF. CDR3 nucleotides: TGTGCCAGCAGTCGTTCGGCGGGGGGGCTGGAGCAGTTCTTC.

This sequence joins TRBV5-1 and TRBJ2-5; a weak D match, TRBD2 (6 bases). CDR1 is SGHRS, CDR2 YFSETQ, per germline. V gave up 4 bases and J gave up 3 bases, with 13 bases separating them. This CDR3 contains 14 residues. CDR3 in amino acids: CASSADGGEETQYF. In nucleotides, the CDR3 is TGCGCCAGCAGCGCGGACGGCGGGGAAGAGACCCAGTACTTC. The whole variable domain, remainder taken from reference TRBV5-1 and TRBJ2-5, is KAGVTQTPRYLIKTRGQQVTLSCSPISGHRSVSWYQQTPGQGLQFLFEYFSETQRNKGNFPGRFSGRQFSNSRSEMNVSTLELGDSALYLCASSADGGEETQYFGPGTRLLVL.